This T cell receptor (beta chain) was obtained from a study of T cell repertoires in cytomegalovirus infection (dated by TCRdb to about 2019). Concerning the study at large: Peptide stimulations targeted recently identified HLA-C-restricted CMV epitopes, whose presentation resists viral immunomodulation, together with well-studied HLA-B-restricted epitopes. The HLA type of each donor mattered for the analysis, because public TCR beta signatures pointed to carriage of CMV infection along with the matching HLA type.

The sequencing machine was an Illumina HiSeq 1500. TCRdb's own reprocessing of the public reads used fastp at Q25 and MiXCR and kept productive beta chains. When rows share a CDR3 protein, they turn into one entry using the most common DNA and genes. In this sample the table shows about 740,000 distinct CDR3 sequences, roughly 30% of which occur a single time. Roughly 20% of the sample belongs to the ten largest clones. According to the study, the label for this sample's treatment or condition signals: in vitro stimulation with specific CMV peptide epitopes to enrich CMV-specific T cells. For CDR1 and CDR2, the germline V gene lists SGHRS and YFSETQ. V is cut by 0 bases and J by 1 base, and the space between the germline ends is 10 bases. The CDR3 sequence holds 15 residues, the cysteine and phenylalanine included. CDR3 DNA is the only sequence kept; it has 45 bases, read in frame from the first base.

Turning to this clonotype: The specificity of this receptor is unknown. It has no much larger one-base neighbor in the sample; base qualities were not kept.

What the research found in general, with its limitations: Cumulative frequency of public TCR beta family members discriminated carriers of CMV infection plus the relevant HLA type in this cohort and an independent approximately 350-donor cohort. In the ex vivo response, HLA-C-restricted CMV-specific TCR beta clonotypes were dominant, and in two of eight donors the single most frequent clonotype came from this HLA-C-restricted group.

The chain is made from TRBV5-1 and TRBJ1-1; no D gene is confidently identified. This receptor was taken from a human donor in good health (CMV status not recorded). Some clones in this sample may be carry-over from other donors' samples. The input for sequencing was cultured PBMCs, taken from culture after CMV antigen stimulation. The CDR3 reads as follows: CASSLVARGNTEAFF. In nucleotides, the sequence is TGCGCCAGCAGCTTGGTAGCCCGAGGGAACACTGAAGCTTTCTTT. With all but the CDR3 taken from the reference TRBV5-1 and TRBJ1-1 genes, the full variable domain is: KAGVTQTPRYLIKTRGQQVTLSCSPISGHRSVSWYQQTPGQGLQFLFEYFSETQRNKGNFPGRFSGRQFSNSRSEMNVSTLELGDSALYLCASSLVARGNTEAFFGQGTRLTVV.